Listed below are T cell receptor beta chains from one sample, sequenced in a study of blood T cell repertoires in COVID-19. Data came from immunoSEQ multiplex PCR; TCRdb stores just in-frame clones and leaves some out. The table includes some 40,000 clones, approximately 80% detected once. The sample was peripheral blood. The source of these receptors is a human donor in a cohort sampled during active COVID-19. Each CDR3 is given with its conserved first and last residue.

TRBV5-5,TRBJ1-5,CASSLGGSGANQPQHF
TRBV7-9,TRBJ2-1,CASARDRGYNEQFF
TRBV10-1,TRBJ2-2,CASSEPGLTFANTGELFF
TRBV6-4,TRBJ1-5,CASSDSRGCNQPQHF
TRBV10-3,TRBJ2-7,CAISARDSPEQYF
TRBV4-1,TRBJ2-7,CASSQFSGTSGSSHEQYF
TRBV7-9,TRBJ2-1,CASSLAPGQGSSYNEQFF
TRBV6-1,TRBJ1-5,CASSEAGGAGQPQHF
TRBV18,TRBJ1-1,CASSAEIWSPEAFF
TRBV28,TRBJ2-7,CASRSGQTGEQYF
TRBV3-1/TRBV3-2,TRBJ2-3,CASSQEVRLATDTQYF
TRBV7-2,TRBJ2-7,CASSLGTGVYEQYF
TRBV3-1/TRBV3-2,TRBJ2-3,CASSQIQGGPSSTDTQYF
TRBV5-1,TRBJ2-5,CASSPSQRGQETQYF
TRBV5-4,TRBJ2-2,CASSLTGGEFTGELFF
TRBV10-3,TRBJ1-5,CAISGAGGNQPQHF
TRBV5-8,TRBJ2-1,CASSLAGFSYNEQFF
TRBV29-1,TRBJ2-2,CSVEKQGNTGELFF
TRBV18,TRBJ2-5,CASSPQGDGQETQYF
TRBV28,TRBJ1-2,CASSSGQEDGYTF
TRBV5-1,TRBJ1-2,CASRAAAGGGYTF
TRBV5-1,TRBJ2-3,CASSQERRGLDTQYF
TRBV18,TRBJ2-1,CASSPRTGRDNEQFF
TRBV5-1,TRBJ2-7,CASSLDSRYEQYF
TRBV11-3,TRBJ2-7,CASSPPRGLGEQYF
TRBV24-1,TRBJ2-3,CATSDWGGTDTQYF
TRBV10-2,TRBJ2-1,CASLSGTDWEQFF
TRBV19,TRBJ2-2,CASMQGRGTGELFF
TRBV25-1,TRBJ2-5,CASVDRGQGPATQYF
TRBV28,TRBJ2-7,CASSLVGAGYEQYF
TRBV6-1,TRBJ2-7,CASSEAHLAGGYEQYF